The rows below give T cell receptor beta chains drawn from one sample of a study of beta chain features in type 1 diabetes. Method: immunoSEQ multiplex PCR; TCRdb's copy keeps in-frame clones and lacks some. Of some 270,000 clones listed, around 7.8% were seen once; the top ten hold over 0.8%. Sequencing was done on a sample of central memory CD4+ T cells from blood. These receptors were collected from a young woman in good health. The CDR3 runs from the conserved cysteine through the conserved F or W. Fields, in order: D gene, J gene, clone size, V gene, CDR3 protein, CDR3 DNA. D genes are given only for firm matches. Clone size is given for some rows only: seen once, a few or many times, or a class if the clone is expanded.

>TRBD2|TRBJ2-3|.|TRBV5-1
CASSWGLASDTQYF
TGCGCCAGCAGCTGGGGACTAGCCTCAGATACGCAGTATTTT
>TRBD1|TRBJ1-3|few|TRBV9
CASSVEAQGNTIYF
TGTGCCAGCAGCGTAGAGGCACAGGGGAACACCATATATTTT
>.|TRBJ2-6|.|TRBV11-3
CASSSNGASGANVLTF
TGTGCCAGCAGCTCTAATGGGGCCTCTGGGGCCAACGTCCTGACTTTC
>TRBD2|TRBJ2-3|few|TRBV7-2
CASSQLAGGFPDTQYF
TGTGCCAGCAGCCAACTAGCGGGAGGTTTCCCAGATACGCAGTATTTT
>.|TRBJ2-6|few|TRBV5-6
CASSDLSLTAGANVLTF
TGTGCCAGCAGCGACTTATCCCTTACGGCGGGGGCCAACGTCCTGACTTTC
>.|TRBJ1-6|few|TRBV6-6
CASRWMGLGGHSPLHF
TGTGCCAGCAGATGGATGGGGCTTGGGGGGCACTCACCCCTCCACTTT
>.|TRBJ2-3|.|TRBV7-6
CASSLLGAVGTDTQYF
TGTGCCAGCAGCCTGTTAGGGGCCGTGGGCACAGATACGCAGTATTTT
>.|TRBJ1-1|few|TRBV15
CATSRGQGSMEAFF
TGTGCCACCAGCAGAGGTCAGGGGAGCATGGAAGCTTTCTTT
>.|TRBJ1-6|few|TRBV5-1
CASSPLGGKDSPLHF
TGCGCCAGCAGCCCCTTGGGGGGCAAGGATTCACCCCTCCACTTT
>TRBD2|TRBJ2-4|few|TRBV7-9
CASSELAGGTGAKNIQYF
TGTGCCAGCAGCGAACTAGCGGGAGGGACGGGAGCCAAAAACATTCAGTACTTC
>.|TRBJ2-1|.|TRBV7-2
CASSLEGRDGNEQFF
TGTGCCAGCAGCTTAGAGGGCAGGGATGGGAATGAGCAGTTCTTC
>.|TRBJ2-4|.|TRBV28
CASMSKIPRHKNIQYF
TGTGCCAGCATGTCGAAGATTCCCCGGCACAAAAACATTCAGTACTTC
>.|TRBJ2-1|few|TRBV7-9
CASSIGTSGNEQFF
TGTGCCAGCAGCATCGGAACTAGTGGCAATGAGCAGTTCTTC
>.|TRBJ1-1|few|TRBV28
CASSPSGRRLNTEAFF
TGTGCCAGCAGCCCTTCGGGACGGCGACTGAACACTGAAGCTTTCTTT
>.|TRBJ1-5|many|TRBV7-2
CASSRTAADQPQHF
TGTGCCAGCAGTCGGACAGCCGCCGATCAGCCCCAGCATTTT
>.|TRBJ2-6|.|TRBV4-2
CASSPGHFSGANVLTF
TGTGCCAGCAGCCCGGGACATTTTTCTGGGGCCAACGTCCTGACTTTC
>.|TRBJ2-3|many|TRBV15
CATSKSTDTQYF
TGTGCCACCAGCAAGAGCACAGATACGCAGTATTTT
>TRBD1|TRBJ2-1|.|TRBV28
CASIAQGAGFYNEQFF
TGTGCCAGCATAGCACAGGGGGCGGGGTTCTACAATGAGCAGTTCTTC
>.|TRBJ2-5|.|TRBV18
CASSPTSGETQYF
TGTGCCAGCTCACCCACTTCGGGGGAGACCCAGTACTTC
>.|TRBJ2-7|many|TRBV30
CAWSLTVYSYEQYF
TGTGCCTGGAGTTTGACGGTTTACTCCTACGAGCAGTACTTC
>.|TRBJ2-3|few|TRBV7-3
CASSLSMSGDGTQYF
TGTGCCAGCAGCTTAAGTATGTCTGGAGATGGGACGCAGTATTTT
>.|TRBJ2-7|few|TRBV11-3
CASSPRGHRPGEQYF
TGTGCCAGCAGCCCCCGGGGGCACAGACCAGGAGAGCAGTACTTC
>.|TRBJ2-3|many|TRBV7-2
CASTSYGVADTQYF
TGTGCCAGCACCAGCTATGGAGTAGCAGATACGCAGTATTTT
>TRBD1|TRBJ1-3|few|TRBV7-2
CASSPRTGENTIYF
TGTGCCAGCAGCCCCCGGACAGGGGAAAACACCATATATTTT
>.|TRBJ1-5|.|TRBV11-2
CASSTSSGQPQHF
TGTGCCAGCAGCACTTCTTCAGGTCAGCCCCAGCATTTT
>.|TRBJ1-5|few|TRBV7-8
CASSWDKGLNQPQHF
TGTGCCAGCAGCTGGGATAAAGGTTTGAATCAGCCCCAGCATTTT
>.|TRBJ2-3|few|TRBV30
CAWSGGTTTRGRQYF
TGTGCCTGGAGTGGGGGAACTACGACCAGGGGTAGGCAGTATTTT
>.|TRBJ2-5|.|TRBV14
CASSRNLRETQYF
TGTGCCAGCAGCCGGAACCTCCGTGAGACCCAGTACTTC
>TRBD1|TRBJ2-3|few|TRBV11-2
CASSWGTGNTQYF
TGTGCCAGCAGCTGGGGGACAGGGAATACGCAGTATTTT
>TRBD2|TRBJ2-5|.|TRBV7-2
CASRHRTSGSRETQYF
TGTGCCAGCAGACACCGGACTAGCGGGAGTAGGGAGACCCAGTACTTC
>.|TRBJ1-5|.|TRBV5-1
CASSLGPEQNQPQHF
TGCGCCAGCAGCTTGGGACCCGAGCAGAATCAGCCCCAGCATTTT
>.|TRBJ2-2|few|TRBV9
CASSARGGNTGELFF
TGTGCCAGCAGCGCCAGGGGCGGAAACACCGGGGAGCTGTTTTTT
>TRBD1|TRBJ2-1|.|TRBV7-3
CASSRDRGSYNEQFF
TGTGCCAGCAGCCGGGACAGGGGTTCCTACAATGAGCAGTTCTTC
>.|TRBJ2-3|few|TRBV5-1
CASSLERDADTQYF
TGCGCCAGCAGCTTGGAGAGGGACGCAGATACGCAGTATTTT
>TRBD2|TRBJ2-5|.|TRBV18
CASSPLAGKETQYF
TGTGCCAGCTCACCCCTAGCGGGGAAAGAGACCCAGTACTTC
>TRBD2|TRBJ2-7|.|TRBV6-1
CASRGGTSGPYEQYF
TGTGCCAGCAGAGGAGGGACTAGCGGGCCGTACGAGCAGTACTTC
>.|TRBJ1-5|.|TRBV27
CASPTPQHF
TGTGCCAGCCCGACGCCCCAGCATTTT
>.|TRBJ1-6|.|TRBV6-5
CASTALLPGHSPLHF
TGTGCCAGCACTGCCCTCCTCCCAGGGCATTCACCCCTCCACTTT